This TCR beta chain was captured by sequencing in a study of cytomegalovirus exposure and HLA in healthy donors. Study findings and constraints: Several of the most significant clusters appeared, in a later analysis, to be linked to common viral pathogens. An observed cluster of highly shared sequence variants was recorded as a likely sequencing artifact. Cytomegalovirus association was listed for 164 TCR beta chains.

The junction had 1 base not matched to a gene; V was cut back by 5 bases and J by 4 bases. This CDR3 is 13 amino acids long. In germline, CDR1 is MDHEN, CDR2 SYDVKM. With 60 Vbeta and 13 Jbeta primers, the PCR was carried out. Sequenced by immunoSEQ multiplex PCR; TCRdb stores in-frame clones only, minus some. The data show over 150,000 clones, with approximately 74% seen just once and around 1.9% held by the top ten. A word on this clone: What it binds is unknown.

The chain combines TRBV28 with TRBJ2-1; TRBD1 agrees at 8 bases. The material sequenced was PBMCs. The TCR comes from a man aged 25 to 45 in good health and CMV-seronegative. CDR3 amino acids: CASSRQGYNEQFF. Written as DNA, the CDR3 is TGTGCCAGCAGTAGACAGGGGTACAATGAGCAGTTCTTC.